What follows are 8 T cell receptor beta chains derived from one specimen sequenced in a study of T-cell memory formation after mild COVID-19. Each CDR3 protein is one row after TCRdb ran MiXCR on the 5' RACE reads. The sample lists more than 120,000 distinct CDR3 sequences; 6% to 7% were seen once. Sequencing was performed on PBMCs or a T cell subset sorted from them (not recorded which). These TCRs come from an adult woman who had mild COVID-19 (a few samples of this study predate the infection). Cell type and time point are not known.

This clonotype was seen a handful of times. The chain couples TRBV7-2 to TRBJ2-1, with 10 bases that match TRBD1. V shed 5 bases and J 8 bases; nucleotides not matched to a gene: 18. Germline loops: CDR1 SGHTA, CDR2 FQGNSA. This CDR3 spans 18 amino acids. The CDR3 sequence: CASSVTSGTGASSYEQFF. For the CDR3, the DNA is TGTGCCAGCAGCGTAACTTCCGGGACAGGGGCATCGAGCTATGAGCAGTTCTTC.

This clonotype has a count of ten or more. This chain connects TRBV9 to TRBJ2-2; the D is unclear. Between the trimmed V and J ends, which lost 0 bases and 8 bases, there was a span of 11 bases. Per germline, CDR1 SGDLS and CDR2 YYNGEE. CDR3 size: 14 residues. Written as DNA, the CDR3 is TGTGCCAGCAGCGTAGTGGCAGCCAGGGGGGAGCTGTTTTTT. Translated, it gives CASSVVAARGELFF.

This clonotype was seen only a few times. The chain's CDR3 is CASSPLAGGPYEQYF. In DNA, the CDR3 is TGTGCCAGCAGCCCACTAGCGGGAGGGCCCTACGAGCAGTACTTC. The chain links TRBV6-6 to TRBJ2-7, with TRBD2 identical over 13 bases. Germline trimming cut 6 bases from V and 2 bases from J; bases unmatched to any gene: 4. The CDR3 is 15 amino acids. The germline CDR1 and CDR2 sequences are MNHNY and SVGAGI (reference sequence).

This clonotype was detected ten times or more. The rearrangement links TRBV20-1 to TRBJ2-7; D is tentatively TRBD1 or TRBD2 (5 bases each). V lost 5 bases and J 9 bases, leaving 23 bases between the germline ends. This CDR3 has 14 amino acids. Germline V gene sequence: CDR1 DFQATT, CDR2 SNEGSKA (reference sequence). CDR3 protein: CSAQTGTAQGVQYF. CDR3 bases: TGCAGTGCTCAGACCGGGACGGCTCAGGGTGTGCAGTACTTC.

Only a few counts were recorded for this clonotype. The rearrangement links TRBV5-4 to TRBJ1-3; TRBD1 agrees at 7 bases. V gave up 0 bases and J gave up 3 bases; unmatched junction bases: 9. The CDR3 extends over 17 amino acids. Germline V CDR1 and CDR2: SGHNT, YYREEE (reference sequence). CDR3 nucleotides: TGTGCCAGCAGCTTGGCCAACAGGGGAGGCGGTGGAAACACCATATATTTT. It yields the protein CASSLANRGGGGNTIYF.

This clonotype is a singleton in its sample. V is TRBV3-1 and J is TRBJ2-3, with 8 bases matching TRBD1. Trimming took 5 bases from V and 7 from J; bases not matched to a gene: 14. The V gene's germline CDR1 is LGHDT and CDR2 YNNKEL (reference sequence). This CDR3 comprises 16 residues. In nucleotides, the CDR3 is TGTGCCAGCAGCGTATCCGGGACAGGTTCAGGGAATACGCAGTATTTT. Encoded protein: CASSVSGTGSGNTQYF.

This clonotype showed up just a few times. This chain joins TRBV4-1 and TRBJ2-5, with unresolved D. The CDR3 is 15 amino acids. CDR1 MGHRA and CDR2 YSYEKL come from the germline V gene. Trimming removed 4 bases at V and 5 bases at J, with 17 bases between. CDR3 nucleotide sequence: TGCGCCAGCAGCCTCTCTTTAGGGCGTTGGGAGACCCAGTACTTC. This translates into CASSLSLGRWETQYF.

This clonotype was seen many times. The gene calls are TRBV12-3 or TRBV12-4 and TRBJ1-1; possibly TRBD1 for D (5 bases). The length of the CDR3 is 15 residues. Trimming stripped 6 bases from V and 3 bases from J, with 17 bases between. CDR3 sequence reads: CASRGRWGGDTEAFF. The DNA of the CDR3 is TGTGCCAGCAGAGGAAGGTGGGGGGGTGACACTGAAGCTTTCTTT.